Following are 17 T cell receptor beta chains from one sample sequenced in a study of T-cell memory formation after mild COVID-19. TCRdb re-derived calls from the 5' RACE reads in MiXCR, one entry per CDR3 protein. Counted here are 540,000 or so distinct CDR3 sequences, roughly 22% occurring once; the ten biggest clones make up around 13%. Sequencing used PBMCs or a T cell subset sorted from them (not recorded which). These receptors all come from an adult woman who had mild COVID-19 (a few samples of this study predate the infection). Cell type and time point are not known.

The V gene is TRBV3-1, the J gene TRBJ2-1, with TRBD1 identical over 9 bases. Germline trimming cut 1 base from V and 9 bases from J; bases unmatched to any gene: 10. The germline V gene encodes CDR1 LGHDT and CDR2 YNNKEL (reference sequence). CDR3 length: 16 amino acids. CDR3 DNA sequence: TGTGCCAGCAGCCAAGGCCTAGGACAGGGGATTGGTGAGCAGTTCTTC. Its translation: CASSQGLGQGIGEQFF.

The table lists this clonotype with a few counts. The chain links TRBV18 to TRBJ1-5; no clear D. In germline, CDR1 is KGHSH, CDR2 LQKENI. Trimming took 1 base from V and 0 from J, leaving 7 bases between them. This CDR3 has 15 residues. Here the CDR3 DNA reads TGTGCCAGCTCACCACTGGCAAATAGCAATCAGCCCCAGCATTTT. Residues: CASSPLANSNQPQHF.

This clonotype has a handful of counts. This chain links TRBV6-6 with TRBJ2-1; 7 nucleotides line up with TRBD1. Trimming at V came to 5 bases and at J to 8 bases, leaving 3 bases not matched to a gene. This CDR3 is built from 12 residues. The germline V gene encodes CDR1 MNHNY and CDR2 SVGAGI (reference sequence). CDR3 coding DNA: TGTGCCAGCAGTCCGACAGGGCATGAGCAGTTCTTC. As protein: CASSPTGHEQFF.

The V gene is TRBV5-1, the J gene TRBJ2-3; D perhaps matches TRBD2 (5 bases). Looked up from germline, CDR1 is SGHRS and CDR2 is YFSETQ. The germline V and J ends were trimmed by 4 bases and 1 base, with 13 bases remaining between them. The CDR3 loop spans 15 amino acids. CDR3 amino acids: CASSGVRGGTDTQYF. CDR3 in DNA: TGCGCCAGCAGCGGGGTACGGGGTGGCACAGATACGCAGTATTTT.

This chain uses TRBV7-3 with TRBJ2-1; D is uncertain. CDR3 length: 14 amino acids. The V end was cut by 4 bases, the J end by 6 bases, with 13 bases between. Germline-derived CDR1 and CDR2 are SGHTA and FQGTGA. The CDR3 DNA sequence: TGTGCCAGCAGCTCCTCAGCAGTGGCCAATGAGCAGTTCTTC. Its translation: CASSSSAVANEQFF.

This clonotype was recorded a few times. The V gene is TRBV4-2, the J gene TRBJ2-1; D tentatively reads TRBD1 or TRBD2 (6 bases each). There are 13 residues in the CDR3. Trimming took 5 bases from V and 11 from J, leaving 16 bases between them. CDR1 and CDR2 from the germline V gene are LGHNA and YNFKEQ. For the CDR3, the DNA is TGTGCCAGCAGCGCTGGGGGGCGAATGAAGCAGTTCTTC. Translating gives CASSAGGRMKQFF.

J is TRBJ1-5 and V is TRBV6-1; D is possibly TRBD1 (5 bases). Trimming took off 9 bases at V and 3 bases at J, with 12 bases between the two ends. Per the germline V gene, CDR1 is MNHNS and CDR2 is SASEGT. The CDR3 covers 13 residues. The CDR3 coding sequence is TGTGCCAGTGGGACGGAAATCAATCAGCCCCAGCATTTT. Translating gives CASGTEINQPQHF.

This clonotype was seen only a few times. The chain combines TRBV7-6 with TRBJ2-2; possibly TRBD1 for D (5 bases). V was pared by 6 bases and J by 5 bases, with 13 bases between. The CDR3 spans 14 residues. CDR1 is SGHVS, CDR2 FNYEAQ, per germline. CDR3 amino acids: CASRNRNPTGELFF. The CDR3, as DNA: TGTGCCAGCAGAAACAGGAATCCGACCGGGGAGCTGTTTTTT.

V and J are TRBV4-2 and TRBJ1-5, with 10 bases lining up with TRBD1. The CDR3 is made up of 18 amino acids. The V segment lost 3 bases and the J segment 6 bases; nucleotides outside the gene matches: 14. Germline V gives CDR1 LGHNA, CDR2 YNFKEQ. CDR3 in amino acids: CASSHRTGTGEFAQPQHF. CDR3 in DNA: TGTGCCAGCAGCCACCGCACGGGGACAGGGGAGTTTGCTCAGCCCCAGCATTTT.

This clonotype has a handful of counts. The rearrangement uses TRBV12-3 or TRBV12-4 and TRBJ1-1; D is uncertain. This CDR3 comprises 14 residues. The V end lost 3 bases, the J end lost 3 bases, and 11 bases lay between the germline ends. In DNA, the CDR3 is TGTGCCAGCAGTTTGTCGACCAGATACACTGAAGCTTTCTTT. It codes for CASSLSTRYTEAFF.

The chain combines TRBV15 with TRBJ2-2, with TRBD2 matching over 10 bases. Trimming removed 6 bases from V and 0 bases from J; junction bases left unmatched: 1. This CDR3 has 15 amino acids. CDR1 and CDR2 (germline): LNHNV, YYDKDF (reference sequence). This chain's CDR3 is CATRTSGANTGELFF. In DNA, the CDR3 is TGTGCCACCAGAACTAGCGGGGCGAACACCGGGGAGCTGTTTTTT.

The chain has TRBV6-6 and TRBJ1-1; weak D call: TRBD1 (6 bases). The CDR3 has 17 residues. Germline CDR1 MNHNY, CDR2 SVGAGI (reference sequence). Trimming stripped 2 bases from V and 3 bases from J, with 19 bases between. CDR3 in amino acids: CASSYEQGRRRDTEAFF. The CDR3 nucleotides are TGTGCCAGCAGTTACGAACAGGGCAGACGACGAGACACTGAAGCTTTCTTT.

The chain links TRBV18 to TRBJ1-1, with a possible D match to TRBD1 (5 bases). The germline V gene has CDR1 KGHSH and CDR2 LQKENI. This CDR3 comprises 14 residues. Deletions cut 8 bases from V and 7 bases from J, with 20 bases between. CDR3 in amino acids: CASQLQDTGFEAFF. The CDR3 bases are TGTGCCAGCCAACTACAGGACACGGGATTTGAAGCTTTCTTT.

The CDR3 DNA reads TGCAGTGCCTCCGGTGAGGGTAGCGGGGGGGCGGTGTCGAGAGATACGCAGTATTTT. It encodes CSASGEGSGGAVSRDTQYF. The gene calls are TRBV20-1 and TRBJ2-3, with 11 bases identical to TRBD2. Germline values: CDR1 DFQATT, CDR2 SNEGSKA (reference sequence). This CDR3 contains 19 residues. V lost 6 bases and J lost 5; bases outside the gene matches: 22.

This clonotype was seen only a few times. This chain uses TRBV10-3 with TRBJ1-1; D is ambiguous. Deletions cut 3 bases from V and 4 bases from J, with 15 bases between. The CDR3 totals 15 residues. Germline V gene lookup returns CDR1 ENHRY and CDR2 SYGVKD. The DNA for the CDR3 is TGTGCCATCAGTGATTCCGGGTTTGGGATCACTGAAGCTTTCTTT. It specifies CAISDSGFGITEAFF.

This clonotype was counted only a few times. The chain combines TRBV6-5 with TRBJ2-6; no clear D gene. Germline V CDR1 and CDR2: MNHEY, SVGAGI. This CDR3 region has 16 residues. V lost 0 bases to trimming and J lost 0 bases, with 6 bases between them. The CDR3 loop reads CASSYSGSSGANVLTF. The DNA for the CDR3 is TGTGCCAGCAGTTACTCGGGAAGCTCTGGGGCCAACGTCCTGACTTTC.

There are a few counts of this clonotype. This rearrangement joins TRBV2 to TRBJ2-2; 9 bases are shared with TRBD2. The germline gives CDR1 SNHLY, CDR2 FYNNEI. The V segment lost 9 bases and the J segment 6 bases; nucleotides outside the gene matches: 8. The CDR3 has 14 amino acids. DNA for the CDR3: TGTGCCAGTCTTGGACTAGCGTCGGCCGGGGAGCTGTTTTTT. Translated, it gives CASLGLASAGELFF.